The entry below gives a single TCR beta chain sequence along with its context. The target antigen is unknown. It was by 5'RACE template switching with UMIs that TCR beta cDNA was made. TCRdb reprocessed the 5' RACE reads, with one entry per CDR3 protein and no DNA. This sample's table has around 470,000 distinct CDR3 sequences. The CDR3 covers 14 residues. The germline V gene encodes CDR1 SQVTM and CDR2 ANQGSEA. This sample was included in a study of T cells expressing NK-cell markers. Broader study findings: There were a few donors in whom these clonotypes also led the CD3+CD56-NKG2C+ fraction. Clarity on HCMV specificity was lacking for the expanded NKG2C+ T cell clones. The study found dominant NKG2C+ clonotypes at about 1.0-7.0% of CD8+ T cells in about six donors.

The V and J genes are TRBV29-1 and TRBJ2-7; without DNA, the TCRdb call of TRBD2 cannot be checked. The specimen was blood T cells: a sorted CD56 or NKG2C T cell subset, CD4+ or CD8+ T cells, or bulk PBMC T cells (not recorded which). This sequence originates from a woman between 45 and 65 years old in good health. The CDR3 sequence: CSAKNSGGSYEQYF.